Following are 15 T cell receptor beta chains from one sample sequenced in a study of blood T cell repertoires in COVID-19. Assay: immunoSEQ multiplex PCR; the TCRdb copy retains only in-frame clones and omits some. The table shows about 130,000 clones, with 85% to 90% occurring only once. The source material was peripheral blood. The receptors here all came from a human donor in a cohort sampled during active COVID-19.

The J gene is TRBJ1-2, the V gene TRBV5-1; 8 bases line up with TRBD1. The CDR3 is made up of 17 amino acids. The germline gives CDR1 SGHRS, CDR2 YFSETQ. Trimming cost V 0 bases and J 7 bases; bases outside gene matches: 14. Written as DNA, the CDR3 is TGCGCCAGCAGCTTGGATGGTTCAGGGGGCGCACTTGGTGGCTACACCTTC. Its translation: CASSLDGSGGALGGYTF.

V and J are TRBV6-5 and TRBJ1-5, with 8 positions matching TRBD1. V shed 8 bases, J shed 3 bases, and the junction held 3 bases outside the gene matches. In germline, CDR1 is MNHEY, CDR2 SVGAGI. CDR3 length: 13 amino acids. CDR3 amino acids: CASGQGHNQPQHF. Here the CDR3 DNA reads TGTGCCAGCGGACAGGGCCACAATCAGCCCCAGCATTTT.

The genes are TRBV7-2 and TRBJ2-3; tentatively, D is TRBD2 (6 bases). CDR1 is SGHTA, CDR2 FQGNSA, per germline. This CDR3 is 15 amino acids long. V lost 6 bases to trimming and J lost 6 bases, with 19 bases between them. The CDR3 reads CASRNPGTSPDTQYF. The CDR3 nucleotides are TGTGCCAGCAGGAACCCCGGGACTTCCCCCGATACGCAGTATTTT.

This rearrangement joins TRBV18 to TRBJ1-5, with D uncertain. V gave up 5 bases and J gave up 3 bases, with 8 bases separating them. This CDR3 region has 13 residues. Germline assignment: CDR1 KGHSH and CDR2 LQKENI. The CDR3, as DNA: TGTGCCAGCTCAGTGAGCTACAATCAGCCCCAGCATTTT. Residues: CASSVSYNQPQHF. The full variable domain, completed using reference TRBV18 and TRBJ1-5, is NAGVMQNPRHLVRRRGQEARLRCSPMKGHSHVYWYRQLPEEGLKFMVYLQKENIIDESGMPKERFSAEFPKEGPSILRIQQVVRGDSAAYFCASSVSYNQPQHFGDGTRLSIL.

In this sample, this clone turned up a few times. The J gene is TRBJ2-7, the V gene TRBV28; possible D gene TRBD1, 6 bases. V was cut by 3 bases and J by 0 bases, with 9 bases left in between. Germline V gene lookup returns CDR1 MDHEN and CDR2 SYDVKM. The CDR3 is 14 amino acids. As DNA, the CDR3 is TGTGCCAGCAGTTTGAGGACAGTCTCCTACGAGCAGTACTTC. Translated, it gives CASSLRTVSYEQYF.

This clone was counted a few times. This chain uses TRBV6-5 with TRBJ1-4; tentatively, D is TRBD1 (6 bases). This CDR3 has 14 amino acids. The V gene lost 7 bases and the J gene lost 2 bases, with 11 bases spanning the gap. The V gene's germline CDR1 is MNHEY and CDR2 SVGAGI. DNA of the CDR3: TGTGCCAGCATGGCCAGGGGCACTAATGAAAAACTGTTTTTT. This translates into CASMARGTNEKLFF.

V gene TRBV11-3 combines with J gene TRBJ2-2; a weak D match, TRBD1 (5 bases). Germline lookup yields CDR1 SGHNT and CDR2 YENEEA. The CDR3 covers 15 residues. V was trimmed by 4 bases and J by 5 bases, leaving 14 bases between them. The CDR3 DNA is TGTGCCAGCAGCTCAGGGCAGTGGGGTACCGGGGAGCTGTTTTTT. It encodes CASSSGQWGTGELFF.

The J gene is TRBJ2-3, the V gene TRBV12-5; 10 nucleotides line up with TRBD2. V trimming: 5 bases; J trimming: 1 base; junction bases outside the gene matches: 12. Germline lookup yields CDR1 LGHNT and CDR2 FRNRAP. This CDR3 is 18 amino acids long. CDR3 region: CASGTNNLAGVGTDTQYF. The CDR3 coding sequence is TGTGCTAGTGGTACTAACAACCTAGCGGGAGTTGGCACAGATACGCAGTATTTT.

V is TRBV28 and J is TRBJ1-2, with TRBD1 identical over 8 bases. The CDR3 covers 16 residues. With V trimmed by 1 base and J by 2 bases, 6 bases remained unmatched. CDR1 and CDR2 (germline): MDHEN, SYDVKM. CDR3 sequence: CASSLSGTGENYGYTF. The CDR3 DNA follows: TGTGCCAGCAGTTTATCCGGGACAGGAGAGAACTATGGCTACACCTTC.

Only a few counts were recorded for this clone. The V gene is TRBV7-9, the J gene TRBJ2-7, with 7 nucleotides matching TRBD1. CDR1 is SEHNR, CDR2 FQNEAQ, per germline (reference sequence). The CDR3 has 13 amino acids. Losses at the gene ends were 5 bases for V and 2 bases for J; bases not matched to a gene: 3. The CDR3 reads CASSHGTAYEQYV. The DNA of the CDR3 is TGTGCCAGCAGCCACGGGACAGCCTACGAGCAGTACGTC.

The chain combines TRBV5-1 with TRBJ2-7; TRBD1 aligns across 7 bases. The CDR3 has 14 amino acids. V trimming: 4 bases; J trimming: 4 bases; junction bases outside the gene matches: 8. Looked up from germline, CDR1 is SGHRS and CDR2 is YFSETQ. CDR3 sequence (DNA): TGCGCCAGCAGCCCCGGGACAGCTTTTTACGAGCAGTACGTC. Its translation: CASSPGTAFYEQYV.

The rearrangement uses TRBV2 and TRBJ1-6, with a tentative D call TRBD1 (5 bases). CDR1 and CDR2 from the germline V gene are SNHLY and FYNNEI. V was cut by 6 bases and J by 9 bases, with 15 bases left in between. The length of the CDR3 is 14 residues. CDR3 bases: TGTGCCAGCAGCAACGGGGGTGGTGGTTCACCCCTCCACTTT. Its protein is CASSNGGGGSPLHF.

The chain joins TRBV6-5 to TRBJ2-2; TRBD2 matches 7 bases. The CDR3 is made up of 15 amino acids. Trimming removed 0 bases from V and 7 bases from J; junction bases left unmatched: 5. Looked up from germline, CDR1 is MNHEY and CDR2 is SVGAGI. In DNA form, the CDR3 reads TGTGCCAGCAGTTACTCGGGAGGGATTAGCGGGGAGCTGTTTTTT. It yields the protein CASSYSGGISGELFF.

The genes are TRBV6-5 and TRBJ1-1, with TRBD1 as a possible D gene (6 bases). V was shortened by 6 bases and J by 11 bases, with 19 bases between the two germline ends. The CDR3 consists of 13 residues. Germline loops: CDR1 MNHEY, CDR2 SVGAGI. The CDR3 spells CASSLRGGLQAFF. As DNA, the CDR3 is TGTGCCAGCAGCTTGCGGGGGGGGCTACAGGCTTTCTTT.

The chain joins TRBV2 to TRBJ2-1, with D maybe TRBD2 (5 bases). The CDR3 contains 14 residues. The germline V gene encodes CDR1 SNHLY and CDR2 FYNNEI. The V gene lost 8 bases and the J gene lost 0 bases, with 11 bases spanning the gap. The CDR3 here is CASRDYSSYNEQFF. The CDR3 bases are TGTGCCAGCCGAGACTACAGCTCCTACAATGAGCAGTTCTTC.